This T cell receptor beta chain comes out of a study of blood T cell repertoires in COVID-19. Across the whole study: Specimens from acute and convalescent COVID-19 originated in the United States, Italy and Spain. T cells, B-cell-depleted T cells, or PBMCs provided the cDNA or gDNA that served as material.

Per the authors' pipeline: Researchers report that nucleated cell counts were estimated from reference gene primer amplification. Using immunoSEQ multiplex PCR, the repertoire was profiled, and TCRdb retains in-frame clones only, with some absent. That table supplies the V and J calls and clone size; D and trimming were determined from the DNA. The sample has roughly 100,000 clones, about 80% seen once. This CDR3 region has 14 residues. The germline V and J ends were trimmed by 8 bases and 7 bases, with 17 bases remaining between them. Germline lookup yields CDR1 LNHDA and CDR2 SQIVND (reference sequence).

This chain uses TRBV19 with TRBJ1-4; maybe TRBD1 (5 bases). Sequenced input: peripheral blood. The receptor was isolated from a human donor in a cohort sampled during active or convalescent COVID-19. The DNA of the CDR3 is TGTGCCAGTCTGGAAGCGGGGAGGGGTGAAAAACTGTTTTTT. This encodes CASLEAGRGEKLFF. The variable domain in full, completed from reference TRBV19 and TRBJ1-4, reads DGGITQSPKYLFRKEGQNVTLSCEQNLNHDAMYWYRQDPGQGLRLIYYSQIVNDFQKGDIAEGYSVSREKKESFPLTVTSAQKNPTAFYLCASLEAGRGEKLFFGSGTQLSVL.